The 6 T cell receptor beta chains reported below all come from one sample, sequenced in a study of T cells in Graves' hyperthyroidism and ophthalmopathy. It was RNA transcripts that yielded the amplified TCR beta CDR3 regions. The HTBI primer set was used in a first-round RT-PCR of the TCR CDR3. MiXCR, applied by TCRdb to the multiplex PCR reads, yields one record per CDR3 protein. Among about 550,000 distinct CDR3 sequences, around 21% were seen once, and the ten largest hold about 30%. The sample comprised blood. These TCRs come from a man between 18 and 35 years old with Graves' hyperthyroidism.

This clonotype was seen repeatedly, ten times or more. The CDR3 is CASGLVIQGNTIYF. The CDR3 DNA sequence: TGTGCTAGTGGTTTGGTAATCCAGGGAAACACCATATATTTT. The chain joins TRBV12-5 to TRBJ1-3; D not certain. Germline V gene sequence: CDR1 LGHNT, CDR2 FRNRAP. CDR3 length: 14 amino acids. The V and J ends lost 0 bases and 4 bases respectively, with 7 bases between them.

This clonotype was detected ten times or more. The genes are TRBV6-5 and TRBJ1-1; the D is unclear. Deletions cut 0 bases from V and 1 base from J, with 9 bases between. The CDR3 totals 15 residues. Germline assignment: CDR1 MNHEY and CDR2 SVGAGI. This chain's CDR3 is CASSYSRVANTEAFF. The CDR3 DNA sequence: TGTGCCAGCAGTTACTCTAGGGTGGCGAACACTGAAGCTTTCTTT.

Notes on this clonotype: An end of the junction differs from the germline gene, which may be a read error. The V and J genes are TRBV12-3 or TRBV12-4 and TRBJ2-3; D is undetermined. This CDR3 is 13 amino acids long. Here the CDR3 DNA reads TGTGCCAGCAGTTTCGACGCTTCAGATACGCAGTCTTTT. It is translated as CASSFDASDTQSF.

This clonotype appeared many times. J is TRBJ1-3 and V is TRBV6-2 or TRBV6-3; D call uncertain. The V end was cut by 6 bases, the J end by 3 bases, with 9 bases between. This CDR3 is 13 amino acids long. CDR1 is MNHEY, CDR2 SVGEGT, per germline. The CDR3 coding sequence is TGTGCCAGCAGCGGATTGATTGGAAACACCATATATTTT. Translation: CASSGLIGNTIYF.

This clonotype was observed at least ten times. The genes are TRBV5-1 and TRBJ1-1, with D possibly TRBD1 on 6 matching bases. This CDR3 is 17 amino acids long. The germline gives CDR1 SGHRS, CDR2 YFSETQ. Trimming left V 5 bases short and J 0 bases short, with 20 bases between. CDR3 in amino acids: CASRDLDRFTMNTEAFF. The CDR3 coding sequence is TGCGCCAGCAGGGATTTAGACAGGTTCACCATGAACACTGAAGCTTTCTTT.

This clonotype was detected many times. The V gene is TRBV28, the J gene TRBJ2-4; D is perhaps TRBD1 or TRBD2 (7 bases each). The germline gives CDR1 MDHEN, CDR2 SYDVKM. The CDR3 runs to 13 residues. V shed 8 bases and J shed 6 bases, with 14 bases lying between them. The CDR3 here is CASRGDSSNIQYF. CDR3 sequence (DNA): TGTGCCAGCCGGGGGGACAGCTCAAACATTCAGTACTTC.